This T cell receptor beta chain originates from a study of blood T cell repertoires in COVID-19. The overall study: Samples taken during acute and convalescent COVID-19 were collected in the United States, Italy and Spain.

Trimming took 2 bases from V and 8 from J; bases not matched to a gene: 5. This CDR3 contains 15 residues. Germline assignment: CDR1 SGDLS and CDR2 YYNGEE. Methods used by the authors: For nucleated cells, counts were estimated from reference gene primer amplification. The repertoire was sequenced with immunoSEQ multiplex PCR; TCRdb's copy has only in-frame clones and lacks some. D and trimming were read from the DNA, whereas the V and J calls and clone size are those reported in that table. This sample yields about 100,000 clones, of which approximately 85% are seen a single time; about 4% belongs to the top ten.

Sequencing was performed on peripheral blood. V and J are TRBV9 and TRBJ2-1; the match to TRBD1 covers 12 bases. The sequence was collected from a man in his fifties or sixties with acute or convalescent COVID-19. This CDR3 is CASSVVGTGGDEQFF. CDR3 bases: TGTGCCAGCAGCGTCGTAGGGACAGGGGGCGATGAGCAGTTCTTC.